Following are 6 T cell receptor beta chains from one sample sequenced in a study of Ad26.COV2.S vaccination and SARS-CoV-2 variants. Clones were read by immunoSEQ multiplex PCR, and TCRdb kept only the in-frame ones, dropping some. The data show about 350,000 clones, about 86% seen once. Treatment specified: 19 received Ad26.COV2.S at low or high dose, single or two shots; 5 received placebo; per-sample allocation not given. Samples analyzed were those drawn on day 63 after the first vaccine or placebo injection. The sequences come from peripheral blood, collected in a trial of Ad26.COV2.S vaccine versus placebo. These receptors came from a person between 18 and 65 years old who received the Ad26.COV2.S COVID-19 vaccine or a placebo.

The J gene is TRBJ1-3, the V gene TRBV7-2; unclear D gene. CDR3 length: 14 residues. Looked up from germline, CDR1 is SGHTA and CDR2 is FQGNSA. With 5 bases removed from V and 4 bases from J, the gap between germline ends came to 12 bases. The CDR3 sequence: CASSMRRLGNTIYF. The CDR3 DNA sequence: TGTGCCAGCAGCATGAGGAGACTAGGAAACACCATATATTTT.

The rearrangement joins TRBV25-1 to TRBJ2-4; tentatively, D is TRBD2 (6 bases). The germline V gene has CDR1 MGHDK and CDR2 SYGVNS. This CDR3 comprises 14 residues. Deletions cut 2 bases from V and 4 bases from J, with 9 bases between. CDR3: CASSEAGLKNIQYF. The DNA of the CDR3 is TGTGCCAGCAGTGAAGCGGGGCTTAAAAACATTCAGTACTTC.

J is TRBJ2-1 and V is TRBV5-1; D remains ambiguous. The CDR3 sequence is 15 residues long. Trimming pared 0 bases from V and 0 bases from J, leaving 7 bases between. Germline V CDR1 and CDR2: SGHRS, YFSETQ. The CDR3, as DNA: TGCGCCAGCAGCTTGGTTCCGGACTCCTACAATGAGCAGTTCTTC. It encodes CASSLVPDSYNEQFF.

This clone was detected only a few times. The rearrangement joins TRBV7-9 to TRBJ2-1; 10 bases fit TRBD2. Germline V gene data show CDR1 as SEHNR and CDR2 as FQNEAQ (reference sequence). V trimming: 2 bases; J trimming: 8 bases; junction bases outside the gene matches: 12. The CDR3 covers 17 residues. The CDR3 is CASSLRRSGGAADEQFF. CDR3 in DNA: TGTGCCAGCAGCTTAAGGAGAAGCGGGGGGGCCGCGGATGAGCAGTTCTTC.

The chain carries TRBV4-3 and TRBJ2-7, with 10 bases identical to TRBD2. Germline V gene lookup returns CDR1 LGHNA and CDR2 YSLEER. V shed 0 bases and J 5 bases; nucleotides not matched to a gene: 10. The CDR3 extends over 17 amino acids. CDR3 bases: TGCGCCAGCAGCCAAGATCAAAGCGGGAGGGCCATTAACGAGCAGTACTTC. It yields the protein CASSQDQSGRAINEQYF.

The rearrangement links TRBV7-8 to TRBJ1-5, with TRBD1 identical over 8 bases. This CDR3 comprises 16 residues. V lost 1 base to trimming and J lost 6 bases; unmatched junction nucleotides: 8. Germline-derived CDR1 and CDR2 are SGHVS and FQNEAQ. CDR3 sequence: CASSLGSAGGSQPQHF. CDR3 nucleotide sequence: TGTGCCAGCAGCTTAGGCAGTGCAGGGGGCAGTCAGCCCCAGCATTTT.